The 16 T cell receptor beta chains given below trace back to one sample, sequenced in a study of blood T cells in healthy people across ages. It was with a sample-barcoded 5' primer and a J-beta primer mix that a second PCR of roughly 7 to 12 cycles was run. TCRdb processed the 5' RACE reads anew with MiXCR; each CDR3 protein has one entry. The table shows hundreds of thousands of distinct CDR3 sequences, with about 40% occurring only once. The sample taken for sequencing was blood. The receptors were sampled from a woman in her sixties in good health.

This chain links TRBV13 with TRBJ2-7; 7 bases agree with TRBD1. Germline CDR1 is PRHDT and CDR2 is FYEKMQ (reference sequence). V trimming: 5 bases; J trimming: 3 bases; junction bases outside the gene matches: 7. This CDR3 comprises 14 residues. The DNA of the CDR3 is TGTGCCAGCAGCCCAGCGGACAGGAGCTACGAGCAGTACTTC. It is translated as CASSPADRSYEQYF.

The chain combines TRBV7-2 with TRBJ1-4, with D perhaps matching TRBD1 (5 bases). V was shortened by 5 bases and J by 5 bases, with 9 bases between the two germline ends. The CDR3 runs to 13 residues. The germline gives CDR1 SGHTA, CDR2 FQGNSA. For the CDR3, the DNA is TGTGCCAGCAGCGGGACCGAAAATGAAAAACTGTTTTTT. This gives the protein CASSGTENEKLFF.

The CDR3 region has the DNA TGCGCCAGCAGCTCACAGGTGGGGGAGACCCAGTACTTC. It yields the protein CASSSQVGETQYF. V is TRBV5-1 and J is TRBJ2-5; perhaps TRBD1 as D (5 bases). This CDR3 is 13 amino acids long. Trimming shortened V by 3 bases and J by 5 bases, and 11 bases separated the two germline ends. CDR1 and CDR2 from the germline V gene are SGHRS and YFSETQ.

Worth noting for this clonotype: The junction departs from the called germline gene at one end, perhaps through a read error. This chain joins TRBV7-3 and TRBJ2-4; 10 nucleotides align to TRBD1. CDR1 SGHTA and CDR2 FQGTGA come from the germline V gene. This CDR3 spans 16 amino acids. The CDR3 coding sequence is TGTGCCGGCAGCATGTCCACCGGGACAGGGGCAGGAGAGCAGTACTTC. It yields the protein CAGSMSTGTGAGEQYF.

The genes are TRBV7-6 and TRBJ2-7; 10 bases map to TRBD1. Germline V gene lookup returns CDR1 SGHVS and CDR2 FNYEAQ. The CDR3 covers 16 residues. The junction had 7 bases not matched to a gene; V was cut back by 0 bases and J by 5 bases. The CDR3 nucleotides are TGTGCCAGCAGCTTAGCTATAGGGACAGGGGACGACGAGCAGTACTTC. It is translated as CASSLAIGTGDDEQYF.

This chain joins TRBV7-3 and TRBJ2-3, with 9 bases identical to TRBD2. Germline assignment: CDR1 SGHTA and CDR2 FQGTGA. This CDR3 has 15 amino acids. The ends lost 4 bases at V and 5 bases at J; junction bases unmatched: 7. Here the CDR3 DNA reads TGTGCCAGCAGCTCAAGGACTAGCGAGCGAGATACGCAGTATTTT. This encodes CASSSRTSERDTQYF.

A few counts support this clonotype. The V call is TRBV20-1, the J call TRBJ2-1; 8 bases match TRBD1. The V gene's germline CDR1 is DFQATT and CDR2 SNEGSKA (reference sequence). The CDR3 loop spans 12 amino acids. With V trimmed by 6 bases and J by 5 bases, 3 bases remained unmatched. The DNA of the CDR3 is TGCAGTGCCCAGGACAGGGACAATGAGCAGTTCTTC. Translating it yields CSAQDRDNEQFF.

The chain combines TRBV6-5 with TRBJ2-3; the D gene could be TRBD1 or TRBD2 (5 bases each). Trimming pared 7 bases from V and 1 base from J, leaving 18 bases between. This CDR3 spans 16 amino acids. Germline loops: CDR1 MNHEY, CDR2 SVGAGI. The CDR3 bases are TGTGCCAGCACCCCGGGGCCGGAGTTTGGCACAGATACGCAGTATTTT. It encodes CASTPGPEFGTDTQYF.

This chain uses TRBV20-1 with TRBJ2-1; 15 bases map to TRBD2. V dropped 6 bases and J dropped 6; count of bases not matched to a gene: 3. This CDR3 contains 14 residues. Germline CDR1 is DFQATT and CDR2 is SNEGSKA (reference sequence). CDR3 sequence reads: CSARTSGRGNEQFF. In nucleotides, the CDR3 is TGCAGTGCAAGGACTAGCGGGAGGGGCAATGAGCAGTTCTTC.

The chain joins TRBV6-1 to TRBJ2-3, with D possibly called TRBD1 or TRBD2 (6 bases each). In germline, CDR1 is MNHNS, CDR2 SASEGT. The CDR3 loop spans 14 amino acids. V gave up 5 bases and J gave up 2 bases, with 11 bases separating them. The CDR3 protein is CASSLRGPTDTQYF. As DNA, the CDR3 is TGTGCCAGCAGTCTTCGGGGGCCCACAGATACGCAGTATTTT.

V and J are TRBV12-3 or TRBV12-4 and TRBJ1-2, with 8 bases identical to TRBD1. J gave up 2 bases and V 5 bases, and 4 bases lay outside the gene matches. The CDR3 runs to 14 residues. The CDR3: CASSGTGENYGYTF. For the CDR3, the DNA is TGTGCCAGCAGTGGGACAGGAGAAAACTATGGCTACACCTTC.

To note about this clonotype: Given the absence of the conserved phenylalanine or tryptophan at the CDR3 end, a read error is likely. This rearrangement joins TRBV20-1 to TRBJ1-1; D is undetermined. Germline V gives CDR1 DFQATT, CDR2 SNEGSKA (reference sequence). The V gene lost 6 bases and the J gene lost 1 base, with 6 bases spanning the gap. There are 11 residues in the CDR3. The CDR3 nucleotides read TGCAGTGCGGTGGCGAACACTGAAGCTTTCTTG. It translates to CSAVANTEAFL.

As to this clonotype: Compared with germline, one end of the junction differs, possibly owing to a read error. The gene calls are TRBV11-2 and TRBJ2-5; 14 bases fit TRBD2. CDR1 and CDR2 (germline): SGHAT, FQNNGV. There are 17 residues in the CDR3. CDR3 coding DNA: TGTGTCAGCACCACAGGGACTAGCGGGGGAGTAGTGGAGACCCAGTACTTC. Its translation is CVSTTGTSGGVVETQYF.

The rearrangement joins TRBV5-1 to TRBJ2-5; 11 nucleotides agree with TRBD2. The CDR3 loop spans 15 amino acids. V lost 3 bases to trimming and J lost 11 bases; unmatched junction nucleotides: 12. The germline gives CDR1 SGHRS, CDR2 YFSETQ. The CDR3 bases are TGCGCCAGCAGCTCGGTAGCGGGAGGGCCTGGGGAGCAGTACTTC. Amino acids: CASSSVAGGPGEQYF. The full variable domain, its missing parts supplied by reference TRBV5-1 and TRBJ2-5, is KAGVTQTPRYLIKTRGQQVTLSCSPISGHRSVSWYQQTPGQGLQFLFEYFSETQRNKGNFPGRFSGRQFSNSRSEMNVSTLELGDSALYLCASSSVAGGPGEQYFGPGTRLLVL.

This rearrangement joins TRBV7-9 to TRBJ1-5; D gene ambiguous. Germline V gives CDR1 SEHNR, CDR2 FQNEAQ (reference sequence). V gave up 1 base and J gave up 8 bases, with 6 bases separating them. This CDR3 spans 12 amino acids. CDR3 DNA sequence: TGTGCCAGCAGCTTAGTCGGGGAGCCCCAGCATTTT. This codes for CASSLVGEPQHF.

This chain joins TRBV28 and TRBJ2-7; D is perhaps TRBD1 (6 bases). Trimming took off 3 bases at V and 0 bases at J, with 9 bases between the two ends. The CDR3 contains 14 residues. The germline V gene encodes CDR1 MDHEN and CDR2 SYDVKM. The CDR3 sequence is CASSFRDNSYEQYF. CDR3 DNA: TGTGCCAGCAGTTTTAGGGACAACTCCTACGAGCAGTACTTC.